This T cell receptor (beta chain) was captured by sequencing in a study of shared clonotypes between healthy human individuals. Overall study results and limits: Owing to a small donor count, the genetic and exposure-history diversity represented was limited.

All the donors were Caucasian adults who lived in Nashville, Tennessee. When samples were unsorted, 85 million to 95 million PBMCs were used for genomic DNA. A remark on this clone: Its antigen is unidentified.

Every unsorted PBMC PCR replicate was loaded with roughly 0.3 ug DNA, approximately 29,000 T cell genomes. The data were produced by immunoSEQ multiplex PCR, yet TCRdb's version contains in-frame clones alone and is incomplete. The data hold hundreds of thousands of clones, with roughly 79% observed a single time. This sequence was found in a woman in her 40s in good health. Some clones in this sample may be carry-over from other donors' samples. Sequenced sample: PBMCs.

The CDR3 protein is CSASFSNEQFF. CDR3 DNA sequence: TGCAGTGCTAGTTTTAGCAATGAGCAGTTCTTC. V is TRBV20-1 and J is TRBJ2-1; D gene ambiguous. Looked up from germline, CDR1 is DFQATT and CDR2 is SNEGSKA (reference sequence). V gave up 3 bases and J gave up 6 bases, with 6 bases separating them. This CDR3 contains 11 residues.